The rows below give T cell receptor beta chains drawn from one sample of a study of identical twins. TCRdb itself ran the 5' RACE reads through MiXCR, one entry per CDR3 protein. The table has hundreds of thousands of distinct CDR3 sequences, about 20% seen once. Separately, the same data were catalogued under a study of T cells expressing NK-cell markers.

Sequencing input: PBMCs. The receptors were sampled from a woman aged 18-30 years in good health. The CDR3 runs from the conserved cysteine through the conserved F or W. A D gene is named only where the DNA matches it firmly. Not all rows give a size; the values are once, few, many and, for expanded clones, a class.

abundance,v_gene,j_gene,d_gene,CDR3nt,CDR3aa
NA,TRBV20-1,TRBJ2-2,TRBD2,TGCAGTGCTGCACTAGCGGTGGGCGGGGAGCTGTTTTTT,CSAALAVGGELFF
NA,TRBV10-3,TRBJ2-1,TRBD2,TGTGCCATCAGTGATACTAGCGGGAGGAATGAGCAGTTCTTC,CAISDTSGRNEQFF
NA,TRBV29-1,TRBJ2-5,TRBD1,TGCAGCGCCCGCCGGACAGGGTTTGGGGAGACCCAGTACTTC,CSARRTGFGETQYF
many,TRBV5-4,TRBJ2-3,TRBD1,TGTGCCAGCAGCTTGACAGGGGAGACAGATACGCAGTATTTT,CASSLTGETDTQYF
many,TRBV29-1,TRBJ2-7,TRBD1,TGCAGCGTTGGAGGCCTAGCCGGGACAGACATTTACGAGCAGTACTTC,CSVGGLAGTDIYEQYF
few,TRBV7-9,TRBJ2-3,TRBD2,TGTGCCAGCAGCTTACAGCGGGAGGGTGTGACAGATACGCAGTATTTT,CASSLQREGVTDTQYF
few,TRBV20-1,TRBJ2-7,NA,TGCAGTGCTAGAGATTCAGAGCGGGCCAGGACCTACGAGCAGTACTTC,CSARDSERARTYEQYF
NA,TRBV5-1,TRBJ2-1,TRBD1,TGCGCCAGCAGCTTGGCGTTGGGGACAGGGGGCAGGAATGAGCAGTTCTTC,CASSLALGTGGRNEQFF
once,TRBV12-3/TRBV12-4,TRBJ2-3,TRBD2,TGTGCCAGCAGTTTCCCCGGCGGGGGGAACACAGATACGCAGTATTTT,CASSFPGGGNTDTQYF
NA,TRBV12-3/TRBV12-4,TRBJ2-5,NA,TGTGCCAGCACCTCACCTGGATCACAAGAGACCCAGTACTTC,CASTSPGSQETQYF
NA,TRBV29-1,TRBJ2-3,NA,TGCAGCGTTGCGAGCGGGAGCACAGATACGCAGTATTTT,CSVASGSTDTQYF
NA,TRBV5-1,TRBJ2-5,NA,TGCGCCAGCAGCTTGGAAAGCGTCCAAGAGACCCAGTACTTC,CASSLESVQETQYF
few,TRBV25-1,TRBJ2-7,NA,TGTGCCAGCCAAAACTACTGGACAGAGCAGTACTTC,CASQNYWTEQYF
few,TRBV27,TRBJ2-7,NA,TGTGCCAGCAGTTTAGTCTTCCGTTACGAGCAGTACTTC,CASSLVFRYEQYF
NA,TRBV20-1,TRBJ1-5,NA,TGCAGTGCTAGGTTGGGTTCGGGCCAGCCCCAGCATTTT,CSARLGSGQPQHF
few,TRBV15,TRBJ2-3,TRBD2,TGTGCCACCAGTAACAGCGGGGCCAGCACAGATACGCAGTATTTT,CATSNSGASTDTQYF
few,TRBV25-1,TRBJ2-7,TRBD1,TGTGCCAGCACCTCAGACAGGGACTACGAGCAGTACTTC,CASTSDRDYEQYF
few,TRBV7-2,TRBJ2-7,NA,TGTGCCAGCAGCTTACTGCAGGGTCGGTACGAGCAGTACTTC,CASSLLQGRYEQYF
many,TRBV6-1,TRBJ1-5,NA,TGTGCCAGCAGCCCCCTTAGGGGAGGTCAGCCCCAGCATTTT,CASSPLRGGQPQHF